This T cell receptor beta chain was identified in a study of control samples from healthy donors and cancer patients. Method: immunoSEQ multiplex PCR; TCRdb's copy keeps in-frame clones and lacks some. The sample contains 100,000 to 150,000 clones, about 92% of which appear only once. This CDR3 contains 14 residues. Germline values: CDR1 MDHEN, CDR2 SYDVKM. The V end was cut by 3 bases, the J end by 8 bases, with 11 bases between. Sequencing was done on a sample of blood. The TCR comes from a woman aged 45-65 years in good health. The chain has TRBV28 and TRBJ1-6; unclear D gene. The CDR3 here is CASSFFSPDSPLHF. The CDR3 bases are TGTGCCAGCAGTTTTTTCAGCCCGGATTCACCCCTCCACTTT.